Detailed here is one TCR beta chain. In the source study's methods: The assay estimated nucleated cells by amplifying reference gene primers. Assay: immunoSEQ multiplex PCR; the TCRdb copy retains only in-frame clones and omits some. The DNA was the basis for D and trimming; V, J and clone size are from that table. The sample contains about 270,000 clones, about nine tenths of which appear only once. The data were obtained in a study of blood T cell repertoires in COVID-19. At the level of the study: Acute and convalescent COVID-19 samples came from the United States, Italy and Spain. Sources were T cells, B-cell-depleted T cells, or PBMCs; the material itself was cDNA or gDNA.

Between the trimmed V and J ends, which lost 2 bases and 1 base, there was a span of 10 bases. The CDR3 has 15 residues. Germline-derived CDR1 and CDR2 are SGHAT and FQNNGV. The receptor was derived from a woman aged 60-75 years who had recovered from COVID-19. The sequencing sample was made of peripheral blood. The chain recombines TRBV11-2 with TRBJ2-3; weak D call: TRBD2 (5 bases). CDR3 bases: TGTGCCAGCAGCTTATTCCCCGGGGGCACAGATACGCAGTATTTT. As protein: CASSLFPGGTDTQYF. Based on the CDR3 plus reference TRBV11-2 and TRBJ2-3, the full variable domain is EAGVAQSPRYKIIEKRQSVAFWCNPISGHATLYWYQQILGQGPKLLIQFQNNGVVDDSQLPKDRFSAERLKGVDSTLKIQPAKLEDSAVYLCASSLFPGGTDTQYFGPGTRLTVL.